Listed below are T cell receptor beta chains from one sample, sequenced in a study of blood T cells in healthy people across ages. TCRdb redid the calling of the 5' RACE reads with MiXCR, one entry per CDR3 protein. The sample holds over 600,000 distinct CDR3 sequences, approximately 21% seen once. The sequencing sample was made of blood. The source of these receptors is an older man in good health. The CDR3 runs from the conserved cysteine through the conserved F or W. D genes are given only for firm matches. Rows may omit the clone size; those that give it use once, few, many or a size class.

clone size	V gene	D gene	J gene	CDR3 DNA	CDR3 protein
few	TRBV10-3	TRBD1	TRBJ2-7	TGTGCCATCAGTGGACAGGGGCAGTCCTACGAGCAGTACTTC	CAISGQGQSYEQYF
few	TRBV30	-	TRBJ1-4	TGTGCCTGGAGTGTAGAGCCGCTGGATGAAAAACTGTTTTTT	CAWSVEPLDEKLFF
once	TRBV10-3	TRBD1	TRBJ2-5	TGTGCCATCAGTGAGTGGGACAGACCCTGGTACTTC	CAISEWDRPWYF
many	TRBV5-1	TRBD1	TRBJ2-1	TGCGCCAGCAGCAAGGACAGGGGTGTCGATGAGCAGTTCTTC	CASSKDRGVDEQFF
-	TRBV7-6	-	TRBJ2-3	TGTGCCAGCAGCCCCTTCGCGGGCGAGGTTGGAGATACGCAGTATTTT	CASSPFAGEVGDTQYF
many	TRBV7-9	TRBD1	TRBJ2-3	TGTGCCAGCAGCTCTCGGACAGGGCCAGATACGCAGTATTTT	CASSSRTGPDTQYF
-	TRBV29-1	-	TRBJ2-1	TGCAGCGTTGAAAAGCCCGAGGGGGGGGTCGGTGAGCAGTTCTTC	CSVEKPEGGVGEQFF
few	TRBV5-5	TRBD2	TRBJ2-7	TGTGCCAGCACCCCGGGACTAGCGGTCTACGAGCAGTACTTC	CASTPGLAVYEQYF
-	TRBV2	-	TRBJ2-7	TGTGCCAGCAGCCAAGGGCTATTCTCCTACGAGCAGTACTTC	CASSQGLFSYEQYF
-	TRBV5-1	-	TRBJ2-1	TGCGCCAGCAGCGAAACAGAGAGCTCCTACAATGAGCAGTTCTTC	CASSETESSYNEQFF
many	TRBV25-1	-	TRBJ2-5	TGTGCCAGCAGTGATTCGTCGCATTTAGAGACCCAGTACTTC	CASSDSSHLETQYF
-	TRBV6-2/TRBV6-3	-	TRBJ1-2	TGTGCCAGCAGTTACAGCCGGGTCGGAGGCTACACCTTC	CASSYSRVGGYTF
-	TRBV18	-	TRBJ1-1	TGTGCCAGCTCACAGCCCGGGACCCCCGGAGTTACTGAAGCTTTCTTT	CASSQPGTPGVTEAFF
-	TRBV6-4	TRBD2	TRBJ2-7	TGTGCTAGCAGTGACACTAGGCTAGCGGGAGGCGAGCAGTACTTC	CASSDTRLAGGEQYF
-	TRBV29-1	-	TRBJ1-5	TGCAGCGTTGAAGACTCGGGGGGCAATCAGCCCCAGCATTTT	CSVEDSGGNQPQHF
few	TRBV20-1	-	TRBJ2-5	TGCAGTGCTAGATACCAGGGGTTAAGGACCCAGTACTTC	CSARYQGLRTQYF
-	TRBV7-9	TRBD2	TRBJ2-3	TGTGCCAGCAGCCCGCCGGGACTAGCGTACCCTAGCACAGATACGCAGTATTTT	CASSPPGLAYPSTDTQYF
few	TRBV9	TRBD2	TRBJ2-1	TGTGCCAGCAGCGTCAGCGGGAGGGTCTCCTACAATGAGCAGTTCTTC	CASSVSGRVSYNEQFF
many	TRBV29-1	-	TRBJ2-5	TGCAGCGTTGACCCAGGGCAAGAGACCCAGTACTTC	CSVDPGQETQYF
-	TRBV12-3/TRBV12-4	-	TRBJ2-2	TGTGCCAGCAGTTTCGCGACAGTGGGTGCCGGGGAGCTGTTTTTT	CASSFATVGAGELFF
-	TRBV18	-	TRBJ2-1	TGTGCCAGCTCACCGAGTTCTCAGGGGCGGAATGAGCAGTTCTTC	CASSPSSQGRNEQFF
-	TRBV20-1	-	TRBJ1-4	TGCAGTGCTAGGCCGGGAAGTTTAGGGGAAAAACTGTTTTTT	CSARPGSLGEKLFF
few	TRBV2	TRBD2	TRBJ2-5	TGTGCCAGCAGGGGACTAGCGGGAATTGAGACCCAGTACTTC	CASRGLAGIETQYF
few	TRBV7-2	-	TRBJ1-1	TGTGCCAGCAGCTTTAATGGGGGCTTGGGGACTGAAGCTTTCTTT	CASSFNGGLGTEAFF
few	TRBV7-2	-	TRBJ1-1	TGTGCCAGCAGCTTAGTGACGGGGAACACTGAAGCTTTCTTT	CASSLVTGNTEAFF
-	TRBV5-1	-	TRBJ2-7	TGCGCCAGCAGCTTGGCCCGGGGTGCTGACTACGAGCAGTACTTC	CASSLARGADYEQYF
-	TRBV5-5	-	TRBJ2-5	TGTGCCAGCAGCTCGTACCAACCCGGGGAGACCCAGTACTTC	CASSSYQPGETQYF
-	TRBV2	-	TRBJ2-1	TGTGCCAACAACGTCCAGACAGCCTACAATGAGCAGTTCTTC	CANNVQTAYNEQFF
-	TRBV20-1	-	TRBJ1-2	TGCAGTGCTAGAGATCCTGGGTATGGCTACACCTTC	CSARDPGYGYTF
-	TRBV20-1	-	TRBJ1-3	TGCAGTGCTAGTCTCCCCGGCTCTGGAAACACCATATATTTT	CSASLPGSGNTIYF
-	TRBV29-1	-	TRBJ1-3	TGCAGCGCTGTAGAGGACTCTGGAAACACCATATATTTT	CSAVEDSGNTIYF
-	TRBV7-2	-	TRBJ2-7	TGTGCCGGTGAGGACCAGGGGCTTTCCTACAAGCAGTACTTC	CAGEDQGLSYKQYF
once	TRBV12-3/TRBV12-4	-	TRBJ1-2	TGTGCCAGCAGTCCCGAGAGGTATGGCTACACCTTC	CASSPERYGYTF
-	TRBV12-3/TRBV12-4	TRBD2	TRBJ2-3	TGTGCCAGCAGTCCCGTAGCGGGAGTGAGAGCAGATACGCAGTATTTT	CASSPVAGVRADTQYF
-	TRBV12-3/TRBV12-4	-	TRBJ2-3	TGTGCCAGCAGTCCCAACAGGCAACTCACAGATACGCAGTATTTT	CASSPNRQLTDTQYF
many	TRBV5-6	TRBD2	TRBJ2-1	TGTGCCAGCAGCGCAACCGGGACTAGCGGGAGGTATGAGCAGTTCTTC	CASSATGTSGRYEQFF
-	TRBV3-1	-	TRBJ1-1	TGTGCCAGCAGCCAAGATGCGGGAATGAACACTGAAGCTTTCTTT	CASSQDAGMNTEAFF
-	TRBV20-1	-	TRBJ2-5	TGCAGTATTTACCAGACTAGACAAGAGACCCAGTACTTC	CSIYQTRQETQYF
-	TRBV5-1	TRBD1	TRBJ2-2	TGTGCCAGCAGCTCCCAGGGGGCTCGGACCGGGGAGCTGTTTTTT	CASSSQGARTGELFF
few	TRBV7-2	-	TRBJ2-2	TGTGCCAGCAGCTTAGATAACAGGGCGGGCGGGGAGCTGTTTTTT	CASSLDNRAGGELFF
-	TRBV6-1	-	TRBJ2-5	TGTGCCAGCAGTGTTGGACTGTCAAAAGAGACCCAGTACTTC	CASSVGLSKETQYF
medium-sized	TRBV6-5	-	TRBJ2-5	TGTGCCAGCAGCCCTGACGGACCCCAAGAGACCCAGTACTTC	CASSPDGPQETQYF
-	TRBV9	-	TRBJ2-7	TGTGCCAGCAGCACTACGGCAGGTCTTGAGCAGTACTTC	CASSTTAGLEQYF